One sample yielded the 19 T cell receptor beta chains listed below, sequenced in a study of Ad26.COV2.S vaccination and SARS-CoV-2 variants (dated by TCRdb to the early 2020s). Per the publication, the treatment or condition label means: over 15 received Ad26.COV2.S at low or high dose, single or two shots; about five received placebo; per-sample allocation not given. Repertoires of vaccine and placebo recipients were sequenced from samples collected on day 63 after the first injection. Receptor amplification or capture employed the immunoSEQ multiplex PCR assay. TCRdb holds this immuneACCESS table with in-frame rearrangements only. Some clones are missing; in checked studies, unresolved V genes explain under half, and the rest has no known cause. Present in this sample are over 350,000 clones, approximately 91% of which were seen just once. The top ten clones comprise 3.5% of the sample. Here the sequenced sample was peripheral blood, taken in a trial of Ad26.COV2.S vaccine versus placebo. These receptors came from a person between 18 and 65 years old who received the Ad26.COV2.S COVID-19 vaccine or a placebo.

The sample holds a few counts of this clone. The rearrangement links TRBV3-1 (or the pseudogene TRBV3-2) to TRBJ1-5, with TRBD1 as a possible D gene (6 bases). The V and J ends lost 7 bases and 2 bases respectively, with 24 bases between them. The CDR3 totals 18 residues. Germline CDR1 LGHDT, CDR2 YNNKEL (reference sequence). The CDR3 sequence is CASTQTSGGYRGNQPQHF. For the CDR3, the DNA is TGTGCCAGCACCCAGACCTCGGGGGGGTACAGGGGCAATCAGCCCCAGCATTTT.

The V gene is TRBV7-9, the J gene TRBJ2-3; TRBD2 might be the D (5 bases). Trimming pared 5 bases from V and 0 bases from J, leaving 21 bases between. Germline V gene lookup returns CDR1 SEHNR and CDR2 FQNEAQ (reference sequence). The CDR3 totals 18 residues. The CDR3 DNA reads TGTGCCAGCAGCCCCTGGGTCGAGGCGGAGCGGAGCACAGATACGCAGTATTTT. Translating it yields CASSPWVEAERSTDTQYF.

This sequence joins TRBV5-6 and TRBJ2-6, with 8 bases lining up with TRBD1. V shed 1 base, J shed 0 bases, and the junction held 6 bases outside the gene matches. The germline gives CDR1 SGHDT, CDR2 YYEEEE. The CDR3 has 18 amino acids. The CDR3 nucleotides are TGTGCCAGCAGCTTGAGAGACAGGGGTTTCTCTGGGGCCAACGTCCTGACTTTC. Its translation: CASSLRDRGFSGANVLTF. Based on the CDR3 plus reference TRBV5-6 and TRBJ2-6, the full variable domain is DAGVTQSPTHLIKTRGQQVTLRCSPKSGHDTVSWYQQALGQGPQFIFQYYEEEERQRGNFPDRFSGHQFPNYSSELNVNALLLGDSALYLCASSLRDRGFSGANVLTFGAGSRLTVL.

This clone was seen a single time. The gene calls are TRBV12-3 or TRBV12-4 and TRBJ1-1; 9 bases are a match to TRBD1. The trim removed 6 bases at V and 8 bases at J, leaving 7 bases unmatched. This CDR3 has 13 amino acids. The CDR3, as DNA: TGTGCCAGCAGCTACAGGGGGCTAGGGGAAGCTTTCTTT. It is translated as CASSYRGLGEAFF.

This chain uses TRBV27 with TRBJ1-5; TRBD1 might be the D (5 bases). In germline, CDR1 is MNHEY, CDR2 SMNVEV (reference sequence). CDR3 length: 17 amino acids. Trimming stripped 5 bases from V and 7 bases from J, with 24 bases between. The CDR3 nucleotides read TGTGCCAGCAGTCCGCGCGGGGGACGTGGGGCTGGGCAGCCCCAGCATTTT. Translation gives CASSPRGGRGAGQPQHF.

V and J are TRBV7-2 and TRBJ2-5, with TRBD1 matching 7 bases. After removal of 4 bases from V and 0 bases from J, the junction contained 5 bases not matched to a gene. The CDR3 is made up of 15 amino acids. Germline CDR1 SGHTA, CDR2 FQGNSA. CDR3 bases: TGTGCCAGCAGCTCCAGGGGGTACGACCAAGAGACCCAGTACTTC. This translates into CASSSRGYDQETQYF.

Here the CDR3 DNA reads TGTGCCAGCAGCTTGGGTGGGGGGCCACTGCAAGAGACCCAGTACTTC. As protein: CASSLGGGPLQETQYF. The chain couples TRBV5-6 to TRBJ2-5, with D tentatively TRBD1 or TRBD2 (6 bases each). Germline V gene sequence: CDR1 SGHDT, CDR2 YYEEEE. CDR3 length: 16 residues. Trimming removed 0 bases at V and 2 bases at J, with 14 bases between.

The V gene is TRBV12-3 or TRBV12-4, the J gene TRBJ1-2; D is perhaps TRBD1 (6 bases). CDR3 length equals 12 residues. V lost 8 bases to trimming and J lost 2 bases, with 9 bases between them. CDR3 bases: TGTGCCAGCCGGGGGCAGAACTATGGCTACACCTTC. This codes for CASRGQNYGYTF.

This sequence joins TRBV7-2 and TRBJ2-3; the D is unclear. This CDR3 is built from 13 residues. Germline assignment: CDR1 SGHTA and CDR2 FQGNSA. V was pared by 5 bases and J by 2 bases, with 8 bases between. CDR3 in amino acids: CASSLTTTDTQYF. The CDR3 DNA follows: TGTGCCAGCAGCCTGACCACCACAGATACGCAGTATTTT.

The chain carries TRBV4-1 and TRBJ2-7; D remains unclear. This CDR3 comprises 13 residues. V lost 2 bases and J lost 2, with 7 bases in between. From germline, CDR1 is MGHRA and CDR2 YSYEKL. The CDR3 is CASSQTRTYEQYF. CDR3 DNA: TGCGCCAGCAGCCAAACCAGGACCTACGAGCAGTACTTC.

This clone was picked up a small number of times. The rearrangement joins TRBV7-2 to TRBJ1-2; D unresolved. Deletions cut 0 bases from V and 4 bases from J, with 9 bases between. Germline V CDR1 and CDR2: SGHTA, FQGNSA. This CDR3 has 14 amino acids. CDR3 sequence (DNA): TGTGCCAGCAGCTTAGCGGAGGCTGCCTATGGCTACACCTTC. It is translated as CASSLAEAAYGYTF.

This rearrangement joins TRBV10-3 to TRBJ1-2, with D maybe TRBD1 (6 bases). Looked up from germline, CDR1 is ENHRY and CDR2 is SYGVKD. V was cut by 0 bases and J by 0 bases, with 8 bases left in between. This CDR3 comprises 15 residues. The CDR3 nucleotides are TGTGCCATCAGTGAGTCGACAGGAGCTAACTATGGCTACACCTTC. Protein: CAISESTGANYGYTF.

The rearrangement joins TRBV6-5 to TRBJ2-7; 8 nucleotides line up with TRBD2. The CDR3 totals 15 residues. The germline V gene has CDR1 MNHEY and CDR2 SVGAGI. Trimming took 5 bases from V and 5 from J; bases not matched to a gene: 11. The CDR3 loop reads CASSPPSGGDNEQYF. The CDR3 DNA sequence: TGTGCCAGCAGTCCCCCCTCGGGGGGGGATAACGAGCAGTACTTC.

V usage is TRBV4-1 and J usage is TRBJ2-3, with D unclear. The CDR3 runs to 14 residues. Per the germline V gene, CDR1 is MGHRA and CDR2 is YSYEKL. V was pared by 1 base and J by 4 bases, with 9 bases between. The CDR3 loop reads CASSQVLPADTQYF. The CDR3 DNA reads TGCGCCAGCAGCCAAGTTCTCCCCGCAGATACGCAGTATTTT.

This chain uses TRBV11-2 with TRBJ2-2; D not certain. V was cut by 5 bases and J by 2 bases, with 9 bases left in between. The CDR3 covers 14 residues. The germline V gene encodes CDR1 SGHAT and CDR2 FQNNGV. The CDR3 region is CASSPRLNTGELFF. The DNA of the CDR3 is TGTGCCAGCAGCCCCCGGCTAAACACCGGGGAGCTGTTTTTT.

V usage is TRBV6-5 and J usage is TRBJ1-1; TRBD1 matches at 9 bases. Germline loops: CDR1 MNHEY, CDR2 SVGAGI. The CDR3 contains 13 residues. V was clipped by 0 bases and J by 12 bases; unmatched bases: 5. The CDR3 reads CASSYSGTGLTFF. Written as DNA, the CDR3 is TGTGCCAGCAGTTACTCCGGGACAGGGCTGACTTTCTTT.

This clone was detected once. The J gene is TRBJ2-7, the V gene TRBV7-9; D unclear. The V end lost 5 bases, the J end lost 3 bases, and 11 bases lay between the germline ends. The CDR3 is made up of 13 amino acids. The germline V gene encodes CDR1 SEHNR and CDR2 FQNEAQ (reference sequence). This CDR3 is CASSDSNYYEQYF. The CDR3 DNA reads as TGTGCCAGCAGCGACTCCAATTACTACGAGCAGTACTTC.

This clone was counted once. The rearrangement links TRBV5-1 to TRBJ2-5; 7 positions match TRBD2. CDR1 and CDR2 from the germline V gene are SGHRS and YFSETQ. CDR3 length equals 16 residues. With V trimmed by 4 bases and J by 1 base, 10 bases remained unmatched. The CDR3 spells CASSQRWASGQETQYF. The DNA of the CDR3 is TGCGCCAGCAGCCAGCGCTGGGCTAGCGGCCAAGAGACCCAGTACTTC.

This sequence joins TRBV6-2 or TRBV6-3 and TRBJ2-1; the D gene is possibly TRBD2 (6 bases). In germline, CDR1 is MNHEY, CDR2 SVGEGT. V lost 2 bases and J lost 0, with 8 bases in between. This CDR3 has 15 amino acids. Here the CDR3 DNA reads TGTGCCAGCAGTTACCGGGGGAGCTCCTACAATGAGCAGTTCTTC. Translation gives CASSYRGSSYNEQFF.